The 20 T cell receptor beta chains below all came from one sample that was sequenced in a study of blood T cells in healthy people across ages. Together with a sample-barcoded 5' primer, a J-beta primer mix was included in a second PCR lasting about 6 to 11 cycles. TCRdb called the 5' RACE reads again in MiXCR, with one record for every CDR3 protein. In the table there are about a million distinct CDR3 sequences, roughly 50% of which are singletons. The sequencing input was blood. These receptors came from a man in his thirties or forties in good health.

The CDR3 region has the DNA TGCAGTGCTAGAGGGGGTGGAGATACGCAGTATTTT. Its translation: CSARGGGDTQYF. The chain links TRBV20-1 to TRBJ2-3; D unresolved. The germline V and J ends were trimmed by 1 base and 5 bases, with 7 bases remaining between them. The CDR3 is 12 amino acids. Germline V CDR1 and CDR2: DFQATT, SNEGSKA (reference sequence).

This rearrangement joins TRBV7-2 to TRBJ2-5; no clear D. This CDR3 is 13 amino acids long. Germline loops: CDR1 SGHTA, CDR2 FQGNSA. V was clipped by 4 bases and J by 1 base, with 7 bases between them. The CDR3 spells CASSSAVQETQYF. CDR3 nucleotide sequence: TGTGCCAGCAGCTCTGCAGTCCAAGAGACCCAGTACTTC.

Only a few counts were recorded for this clonotype. CDR3 in DNA: TGCGCCAGCAGCCAAGGAGTCGGGACAGGGAACACCGGGGAGCTGTTTTTT. It translates to CASSQGVGTGNTGELFF. The chain employs TRBV4-3 and TRBJ2-2; 8 positions agree with TRBD1. CDR1 and CDR2 from the germline V gene are LGHNA and YSLEER. The CDR3 covers 17 residues. The V gene end was trimmed by 1 base and the J gene end by 1 base; junction bases not matched to a gene: 5.

Concerning this clonotype: One junction end does not reproduce the germline sequence, and a read error may be involved. The chain uses TRBV3-1 and TRBJ2-7; 9 bases agree with TRBD2. Germline V gene data show CDR1 as LGHDT and CDR2 as YNNKEL (reference sequence). This CDR3 region has 17 residues. CDR3: CASSHGPGLAGSYEQYF. As DNA, the CDR3 is TGTGCCAGCAGCCATGGACCGGGACTAGCAGGGAGCTACGAGCAGTACTTT.

Of note for this clonotype: One base away lies a much larger clone, so this may be a sequencing read error. V is TRBV6-1 and J is TRBJ2-5; D ambiguous. Between the trimmed V and J ends, which lost 5 bases and 11 bases, there was a span of 24 bases. Germline values: CDR1 MNHNS, CDR2 SASEGT. The CDR3 spans 15 residues. The CDR3 sequence is CASSQPVGSYNEQYF. The DNA of the CDR3 is TGTGCCAGCAGTCAACCCGTAGGGTCCTACAATGAGCAGTACTTC.

With respect to this clonotype: The CDR3 ends on some other residue instead of the conserved phenylalanine or tryptophan, so this is likely a read error. V usage is TRBV5-1 and J usage is TRBJ2-7; no reliable D call. The ends were cut back, 0 bases at V and 2 bases at J, with 6 bases in the middle. Germline CDR1 is SGHRS and CDR2 is YFSETQ. This CDR3 comprises 13 residues. The CDR3 DNA is TGCGCCAGCAGCTTGGAGCTAACCTACGAGCAGTACATC. It specifies CASSLELTYEQYI.

This clonotype was seen more than once but under ten times. The chain joins TRBV24-1 to TRBJ2-2; 9 nucleotides line up with TRBD2. V was pared by 3 bases and J by 4 bases, with 5 bases of the junction left unmatched. Germline V lookup: CDR1 KGHDR, CDR2 SFDVKD. This CDR3 region has 16 residues. The CDR3 is CATSDTGTSSTGELFF. In DNA, the CDR3 is TGTGCCACCAGTGATACCGGGACTAGCAGCACCGGGGAGCTGTTTTTT.

The V and J genes are TRBV29-1 and TRBJ1-1, with D possibly TRBD1 on 6 matching bases. V gave up 6 bases and J gave up 1 base, with 9 bases separating them. From germline, CDR1 is SQVTM and CDR2 ANQGSEA. There are 12 residues in the CDR3. The CDR3 loop is CSVIRGNTEAFF. CDR3 in DNA: TGCAGCGTGATCAGGGGGAACACTGAAGCTTTCTTT.

The CDR3 region is CASSQVAGPTHEQFF. The DNA for the CDR3 is TGCGCCAGCAGCCAAGTAGCGGGGCCCACCCATGAGCAGTTCTTC. This sequence joins TRBV4-1 and TRBJ2-1; 8 nucleotides line up with TRBD2. This CDR3 contains 15 residues. From germline, CDR1 is MGHRA and CDR2 YSYEKL. V trimming: 1 base; J trimming: 8 bases; junction bases outside the gene matches: 7.

V is TRBV10-3 and J is TRBJ2-1, with D maybe TRBD1 (7 bases). V was cut by 7 bases and J by 4 bases, with 14 bases left in between. CDR1 and CDR2 from the germline V gene are ENHRY and SYGVKD. The CDR3 is 14 amino acids. The CDR3 sequence: CAINPGGRYNEQFF. As DNA, the CDR3 is TGTGCCATCAACCCAGGGGGGCGATACAATGAGCAGTTCTTC.

This sequence joins TRBV5-1 and TRBJ1-2; a possible D gene is TRBD1 (6 bases). Germline V gene data show CDR1 as SGHRS and CDR2 as YFSETQ. This CDR3 contains 13 residues. V was cut by 4 bases and J by 6 bases, with 13 bases left in between. This CDR3 is CASSPTGNDGYTF. The CDR3 DNA reads as TGCGCCAGCAGCCCTACAGGGAATGATGGCTACACCTTC.

The chain employs TRBV20-1 and TRBJ1-6, with D uncertain. The CDR3 totals 15 residues. V was cut by 3 bases and J by 8 bases, with 17 bases left in between. CDR1 and CDR2 (germline): DFQATT, SNEGSKA (reference sequence). CDR3 bases: TGCAGTGCTAGGCCGGACGGCGTGAGGGATTCACCCCTCCACTTT. Its translation is CSARPDGVRDSPLHF.

J is TRBJ1-1 and V is TRBV20-1, with 8 positions matching TRBD1. Germline CDR1 is DFQATT and CDR2 is SNEGSKA (reference sequence). The CDR3 has 14 amino acids. Losses at the gene ends were 3 bases for V and 3 bases for J; bases not matched to a gene: 6. CDR3 DNA sequence: TGCAGTGCTAGTAGGCAGGGGGCACACACTGAAGCTTTCTTT. This codes for CSASRQGAHTEAFF.

Here the CDR3 reads CASSLSGGSINYGYTF. In DNA, the CDR3 is TGTGCCAGCAGTTTATCCGGGGGCAGCATTAACTATGGCTACACCTTC. V gene TRBV27 combines with J gene TRBJ1-2; a weak D match, TRBD1 (6 bases). Germline V gene lookup returns CDR1 MNHEY and CDR2 SMNVEV (reference sequence). Deletions cut 0 bases from V and 1 base from J, with 12 bases between. This CDR3 is built from 16 residues.

The chain recombines TRBV6-1 with TRBJ2-3; D gene unclear. This CDR3 comprises 13 residues. The V gene's germline CDR1 is MNHNS and CDR2 SASEGT. The V end lost 5 bases, the J end lost 0 bases, and 6 bases lay between the germline ends. The CDR3 region is CASSYDSTDTQYF. In DNA, the CDR3 is TGTGCCAGCAGTTATGACAGCACAGATACGCAGTATTTT.

In this sample, this clonotype turned up many times. CDR3 in DNA: TGCAGTGCTAGAGATTCACGGATTCCGGACACCGGGGAGCTGTTTTTT. As protein: CSARDSRIPDTGELFF. The chain employs TRBV20-1 and TRBJ2-2; no clear D gene. Germline assignment: CDR1 DFQATT and CDR2 SNEGSKA (reference sequence). With 0 bases removed from V and 3 bases from J, the gap between germline ends came to 14 bases. The CDR3 loop spans 16 amino acids.

In nucleotides, the CDR3 is TGTGCCAGCAGGACAGGGAAGAACACTGAAGCTTTCTTT. Residues: CASRTGKNTEAFF. The chain carries TRBV21-1 and TRBJ1-1; the table calls TRBD1, which could not be checked here. TRBV21-1 is classified as a pseudogene. The CDR3 sequence is 13 residues long.

A few counts support this clonotype. V gene TRBV20-1 combines with J gene TRBJ1-2, with TRBD1 as a possible D gene (5 bases). Germline V lookup: CDR1 DFQATT, CDR2 SNEGSKA (reference sequence). Trimming removed 0 bases at V and 5 bases at J, with 13 bases between. The CDR3 consists of 14 residues. DNA for the CDR3: TGCAGTGCTAGAGATGAAGGGGCACGATATGGCTACACCTTC. Encoded protein: CSARDEGARYGYTF.

In this sample, this clonotype turned up many times. This chain links TRBV4-1 with TRBJ2-1, with 11 bases lining up with TRBD1. CDR1 is MGHRA and CDR2 is YSYEKL in the germline V gene. The J segment lost 8 bases and the V segment lost 4 bases, leaving 10 bases of the junction unmatched. The CDR3 loop spans 16 amino acids. The CDR3 DNA reads as TGCGCCAGCAGCCCCCAACGGACAGGGGGCTTCGATGAGCAGTTCTTC. It yields the protein CASSPQRTGGFDEQFF.

This clonotype was counted a few times. The V call is TRBV18, the J call TRBJ2-2; 8 nucleotides agree with TRBD2. The CDR3 loop spans 16 amino acids. Germline CDR1 is KGHSH and CDR2 is LQKENI. V was clipped by 3 bases and J by 5 bases; unmatched bases: 8. In DNA form, the CDR3 reads TGTGCCAGCTCACCCCGGAGCGGGGGCTCAACCGGGGAGCTGTTTTTT. It codes for CASSPRSGGSTGELFF.